This is a list of T cell receptor beta chains from one sample in a study of blood T cell repertoires in COVID-19. TCRdb keeps only in-frame clones here, not all; method: immunoSEQ multiplex PCR. The sample includes fewer than 250,000 clones, around 85% of them seen just once. Source material: PBMCs or T cells enriched from blood (not recorded which). The receptors come from a woman in her twenties or thirties who had recovered from COVID-19. CDR3s include the opening cysteine and the closing phenylalanine or tryptophan. The D gene is left open where the match is weak. Not all rows give a size; the values are once, few, many and, for expanded clones, a class.

.	.	TRBV27	TRBJ1-5	TGTGCCAGCAGGGGGCAGACCAATCAGCCCCAGCATTTT	CASRGQTNQPQHF
.	.	TRBV27	TRBJ1-5	TGTGCCAGCAGTTCACTAAGGACAGACGCGGCTCAGCCCCAGCATTTT	CASSSLRTDAAQPQHF
few	.	TRBV10-3	TRBJ2-1	TGTGCCATTGAAGGGGCGTCTAGTTTGGAGCAGTTCTTC	CAIEGASSLEQFF
.	.	TRBV3-1/TRBV3-2	TRBJ2-2	TGTGCCAGCAGCCAACGGGGTCTCGTCACCGGGGAGCTGTTTTTT	CASSQRGLVTGELFF
.	.	TRBV6-6	TRBJ2-3	TGTGCCAGCAGCCCTAACAGGGGGGGAGCAGATACGCAGTATTTT	CASSPNRGGADTQYF
.	TRBD1	TRBV24-1	TRBJ1-2	TGTGCCACCAGTGAGACCTCCGGGACAGGGAATGGCTACACCTTC	CATSETSGTGNGYTF
few	.	TRBV3-1/TRBV3-2	TRBJ1-5	TGTGCCAGCAGCCACAGGGGTAGCAATCAGCCCCAGCATTTT	CASSHRGSNQPQHF
.	.	TRBV7-9	TRBJ1-3	TGTGCCAGCAGCGAGGGGGTTCCCTCTGGAAACACCATATATTTT	CASSEGVPSGNTIYF
.	TRBD1	TRBV11-2	TRBJ1-1	TGTGCCAGCAGTCAGACAGGGCTGAACACTGAAGCTTTCTTT	CASSQTGLNTEAFF
.	TRBD1	TRBV27	TRBJ1-1	TGTGCCAGCCGACTTGAGGGGGCGAACACTGAAGCTTTCTTT	CASRLEGANTEAFF
.	TRBD1	TRBV28	TRBJ2-2	TGTGCCAGCAGTCCCCGGACAGGGGGCACCGGGGAGCTGTTTTTT	CASSPRTGGTGELFF
.	.	TRBV10-3	TRBJ1-1	TGTGCCATCAGTGAGTCCGGAGCCAAGAACACTGAAGCTTTCTTT	CAISESGAKNTEAFF
.	.	TRBV7-6	TRBJ2-6	TGTGCCAGCAGCTCAGGGGTAGGGACTGGGGCCAACGTCCTGACTTTC	CASSSGVGTGANVLTF
.	.	TRBV7-3	TRBJ2-3	TGTGCCAGCAGCCGACTAGAGGAGATGAATACTAGCACAGATACGCAGTATTTT	CASSRLEEMNTSTDTQYF
.	.	TRBV28	TRBJ1-5	TGTGCCAGCAGTGTCACAACGCTTAGCAATCAGCCCCAGCATTTT	CASSVTTLSNQPQHF
.	TRBD2	TRBV25-1	TRBJ2-1	TGTGCCAGCAGTGAGCCCCCCGGGACTAGCGGGAGATCAAATGAGCAGTTCTTC	CASSEPPGTSGRSNEQFF
.	.	TRBV5-1	TRBJ2-7	TGCGCCAGCAGCACGGCCGCGACTAGTAGGTACGAGCAGTACTTC	CASSTAATSRYEQYF
.	TRBD2	TRBV7-9	TRBJ2-3	TGTGCCAGCAGCCCCAGCGGGGTTAGCACAGATACGCAGTATTTT	CASSPSGVSTDTQYF
.	.	TRBV29-1	TRBJ1-2	TGCAGCGTTGTACAGGCCTCCTATGGCTACACCTTC	CSVVQASYGYTF
.	.	TRBV10-2	TRBJ1-1	TGCGCCAGCAGGATACGGGGTGGAGGGGTTATAAGGGGCACTGAAGCTTTCTTT	CASRIRGGGVIRGTEAFF
.	TRBD1	TRBV29-1	TRBJ2-3	TGCAGCGTTGGAGGGGGCCGTGGCGCAGATACGCAGTATTTT	CSVGGGRGADTQYF
.	.	TRBV5-1	TRBJ1-4	TGCGCCAGCAGCCCGGGGACATCTACAACTAATGAAAAACTGTTTTTT	CASSPGTSTTNEKLFF
.	.	TRBV9	TRBJ2-3	TGTGCCAGCAGCGTAACTTCGAGGGTGGGCACAGATACGCAGTATTTT	CASSVTSRVGTDTQYF
.	.	TRBV3-1/TRBV3-2	TRBJ1-1	TGTGCCAGCAGCTGGAGGGACACTGAAGCTTTCTTT	CASSWRDTEAFF
.	TRBD1	TRBV19	TRBJ1-6	TGTGCCAGTAGGTCGGACAGGGGAGAGGGTAATTCACCCCTCCACTTT	CASRSDRGEGNSPLHF
once	.	TRBV19	TRBJ1-3	TGTGCCAGTAGTTCCTCAGGCTACTCTGGAAACACCATATATTTT	CASSSSGYSGNTIYF
.	.	TRBV7-9	TRBJ2-4	TGTGCCAGCAGCTTAGCACTCCTTTCCAAAAACATTCAGTACTTC	CASSLALLSKNIQYF
.	.	TRBV19	TRBJ2-5	TGTGCCAGTACCAGAAGCGGGGGAGGGGGCCTCCAAGAGACCCAGTACTTC	CASTRSGGGGLQETQYF
.	TRBD1	TRBV11-2	TRBJ2-5	TGTGCCAGCAGCTTAGCCTGGGACAGCCAAGAGACCCAGTACTTC	CASSLAWDSQETQYF
.	.	TRBV15	TRBJ2-1	TGTGCCACCAGCAGCTCCGGACAGCGTTACAATGAGCAGTTCTTC	CATSSSGQRYNEQFF
.	TRBD1	TRBV28	TRBJ1-5	TGTGCCAGCAGTGCGCAGGGGGTCAATCAGCCCCAGCATTTT	CASSAQGVNQPQHF
.	.	TRBV29-1	TRBJ2-1	TGCAGCGTGGTGGGGGGAAGCTCCTACAATGAGCAGTTCTTC	CSVVGGSSYNEQFF
.	TRBD2	TRBV9	TRBJ2-3	TGTGCCAGCAGCCTTCTAGCGGGAGGAGGGACAGATACGCAGTATTTT	CASSLLAGGGTDTQYF
.	TRBD1	TRBV30	TRBJ2-1	TGTGCCTGGACCTTAAACTCCCCCGGGACAGGCGATAACAATGAGCAGTTCTTC	CAWTLNSPGTGDNNEQFF
.	.	TRBV7-2	TRBJ2-1	TGTGCCAGCAGCTTAGGGACTTCTCTCTCCTACAATGAGCAGTTCTTC	CASSLGTSLSYNEQFF
once	TRBD2	TRBV19	TRBJ2-1	TGTGCCAGTAGTACTCCAACCCCTTCTCTAGCGGGGGGACCCGAAAACTCCTACAATGAGCAGTTCTTC	CASSTPTPSLAGGPENSYNEQFF
.	TRBD2	TRBV24-1	TRBJ2-1	TGTGCCACCAGTGACCACCTAGCGGGAGGGCCCTACAATGAGCAGTTCTTC	CATSDHLAGGPYNEQFF
.	.	TRBV6-5	TRBJ1-4	TGTGCCAGCAGTCAGGGGTTAAAACTGTTTTTT	CASSQGLKLFF
.	.	TRBV15	TRBJ2-7	TGTGCCACCAGCAGAGACCAGGGAACAGCCGCCCACTACGAGCAGTACTTC	CATSRDQGTAAHYEQYF
.	TRBD2	TRBV5-1	TRBJ2-1	TGCGCCAGCAGAAGCGGACTAGCGGGGGGCTCCTACAATGAGCAGTTCTTC	CASRSGLAGGSYNEQFF
.	.	TRBV7-3	TRBJ2-2	TGTGCCAGCAGACCAGGCGGGGTCGGGGAGCTGTTTTTT	CASRPGGVGELFF